These T cell receptor beta chains were read from a single sample in a study of shared T cell receptors in the human thymus. Only in-frame clones appear in the TCRdb table, and some are missing; sequencing was by immunoSEQ multiplex PCR. This table has 700,000 to 750,000 clones, 75% to 90% appearing once. This sample was also put to use in a study of human thymus T cells.

Input material: thymocytes. These receptors originate from a girl under three years old with a congenital heart defect. CDR3s include the opening cysteine and the closing phenylalanine or tryptophan. Fields, in order: V gene, D gene, clone size, J gene, CDR3 protein, CDR3 DNA. A D gene is named only where the DNA matches it firmly. Clone size appears in some rows only: once, few, many, or a class for an expanded clone.

>TRBV30|TRBD1|NA|TRBJ2-6
CAWSAQGALGANVLTF
TGTGCCTGGAGTGCCCAGGGGGCGCTTGGGGCCAACGTCCTGACTTTC
>TRBV27|NA|NA|TRBJ1-2
CASSLARVNYGYTF
TGTGCCAGCAGTTTAGCCAGGGTCAACTATGGCTACACCTTC
>TRBV10-3|NA|NA|TRBJ1-3
CAINERGSTSGNTIYF
TGTGCCATCAATGAGAGGGGGTCAACCTCTGGAAACACCATATATTTT
>TRBV15|NA|NA|TRBJ2-3
CATSRDRTESTDTQYF
TGTGCCACCAGCAGAGATAGGACAGAAAGCACAGATACGCAGTATTTT
>TRBV20-1|NA|NA|TRBJ1-1
CSAPNMIEAFF
TGCAGTGCCCCAAACATGATTGAAGCTTTCTTT
>TRBV19|NA|few|TRBJ1-6
CASRQKNNSPLHF
TGTGCCAGCCGACAGAAGAATAATTCACCCCTCCACTTT
>TRBV10-3|NA|NA|TRBJ1-1
CAISGRGAMNTEAFF
TGTGCCATCAGTGGACGTGGGGCAATGAACACTGAAGCTTTCTTT
>TRBV7-2|TRBD1|NA|TRBJ1-6
CASSLRDRGSPLHF
TGTGCCAGCAGCCTACGGGACAGGGGCTCACCCCTCCACTTT
>TRBV10-1|TRBD2|NA|TRBJ2-3
CASSEGRLAGSTDTQYF
TGCGCCAGCAGTGAGGGGAGACTAGCTGGTAGCACAGATACGCAGTATTTT
>TRBV27|TRBD2|NA|TRBJ2-3
CASSVSGGAADTQYF
TGTGCCAGCAGTGTTAGCGGGGGGGCAGCAGATACGCAGTATTTT
>TRBV11-2|TRBD1|NA|TRBJ2-2
CASSLVRQGESTGELFF
TGTGCCAGCAGCTTAGTTCGACAGGGGGAAAGTACCGGGGAGCTGTTTTTT
>TRBV20-1|NA|NA|TRBJ1-2
CRDSGGYTF
TGCAGGGACAGTGGTGGCTACACCTTC
>TRBV6-1|TRBD2|NA|TRBJ2-4
CASSESGPPPPGLVSAKNIQYF
TGTGCCAGCAGTGAATCGGGCCCCCCCCCTCCGGGACTAGTGAGCGCCAAAAACATTCAGTACTTC
>TRBV5-1|NA|NA|TRBJ2-1
CASSLVPSDNEQFF
TGCGCCAGCAGCTTGGTTCCGAGCGACAATGAGCAGTTCTTC
>TRBV4-1|NA|few|TRBJ1-5
CASSSRWSQPQHF
TGCGCCAGCAGCTCGCGATGGAGCCAGCCCCAGCATTTT
>TRBV7-9|TRBD1|NA|TRBJ1-2
CASSEDVRQGLTF
TGTGCCAGCAGCGAGGATGTGAGACAGGGGCTCACCTTC
>TRBV14|NA|NA|TRBJ2-7
CASSLRRESNFIYEQYF
TGTGCCAGCAGCCTAAGACGGGAATCCAACTTCATATACGAGCAGTACTTC
>TRBV5-6|TRBD2|NA|TRBJ2-1
CASSLASSGGAAYNEQFF
TGTGCCAGCAGCTTGGCGAGTAGCGGGGGGGCCGCCTACAATGAGCAGTTCTTC
>TRBV7-6|NA|NA|TRBJ2-3
CASSLGRSTSTDTQYF
TGTGCCAGCAGTTTAGGACGTTCGACTAGCACAGATACGCAGTATTTT
>TRBV19|NA|few|TRBJ2-7
CASASRGWIAYEQYF
TGTGCCAGTGCATCAAGGGGGTGGATCGCCTACGAGCAGTACTTC
>TRBV7-8|NA|NA|TRBJ1-3
CASSYRTSSGNTIYF
TGTGCCAGCAGCTATCGGACAAGCTCTGGAAACACCATATATTTT
>TRBV21-1|NA|NA|TRBJ1-2
CASKGRPDSDGLYDGYTF
TGTGCCAGCAAGGGTCGTCCGGACTCTGATGGGTTATACGATGGCTACACCTTC
>TRBV5-4|NA|few|TRBJ1-2
CASSLLSRGYGYTF
TGTGCCAGCAGCTTGCTATCCAGGGGCTATGGCTACACCTTC
>TRBV10-3|TRBD1|NA|TRBJ1-2
CAISEPGTGFGYTF
TGTGCCATCAGTGAGCCCGGGACAGGATTCGGCTACACCTTC
>TRBV7-8|TRBD1|NA|TRBJ1-2
CASSLVGQGGYGYTF
TGTGCCAGCAGCTTAGTAGGACAGGGGGGCTATGGCTACACCTTC
>TRBV5-6|NA|NA|TRBJ2-3
CASSLVFPWTEATDTQYF
TGTGCCAGCAGCTTGGTTTTCCCGTGGACAGAGGCCACAGATACGCAGTATTTT